Listed below are T cell receptor beta chains from one sample, sequenced in a study of identical twins. TCRdb re-derived calls from the 5' RACE reads in MiXCR, one entry per CDR3 protein. Among hundreds of thousands of distinct CDR3 sequences, around 8% were seen once, and the ten largest hold 1.9%. Separately, the same data were catalogued under a study of yellow fever vaccine responses in identical twins.

Sequenced input: memory (CD45RO+) T cells sorted from blood. The source is a woman aged 18-29 years in good health. Each CDR3 is given with its conserved first and last residue. The D gene is left open where the match is weak. Size tells how often a clone was seen (once, few, many) or the class of an expanded clone, and some rows leave it out.

.	TRBV6-1	TRBJ2-1	.	TGTGCCAGCAGGACACAGGGTGGCGGATACAATGAGCAGTTCTTC	CASRTQGGGYNEQFF
TRBD1	TRBV12-3/TRBV12-4	TRBJ2-1	few	TGTGCCAGCAGTTCAGGGACAGCCAATTACAATGAGCAGTTCTTC	CASSSGTANYNEQFF
.	TRBV2	TRBJ2-2	many	TGTGCCAGCACGCAAAAGGGGAACACCGGGGAGCTGTTTTTT	CASTQKGNTGELFF
.	TRBV27	TRBJ2-2	many	TGTGCCAGCAGTTTACCGGTAAAAACAGGGAAAACCGGGGAGCTGTTTTTT	CASSLPVKTGKTGELFF
.	TRBV14	TRBJ2-5	few	TGTGCCAGCAGCCAACTTAGTGGAGTCGGGGAGACCCAGTACTTC	CASSQLSGVGETQYF
.	TRBV2	TRBJ2-7	many	TGTGCCAGCAGTGTCGCCAGAACCCGCTACGAGCAGTACTTC	CASSVARTRYEQYF
TRBD2	TRBV6-5	TRBJ2-3	.	TGTGCCAGCAGTTACAGGGCTAGCGCGGGAGGGCCAGATACGCAGTATTTT	CASSYRASAGGPDTQYF
TRBD1	TRBV7-2	TRBJ2-2	few	TGTGCCAGCAGCCCAACCATCAGACAGGGGGTACCCGGGGAGCTGTTTTTT	CASSPTIRQGVPGELFF
.	TRBV28	TRBJ1-2	many	TGTGCCAGCAGTTTTGAGGATCATGGCTACACCTTC	CASSFEDHGYTF
.	TRBV21-1	TRBJ2-2	.	TGTGCCAGCAGCAAAGAAAAAAAGGAGTCGACTAGCGGGGAGAAACCCGGGGAGCTGTTTTTT	CASSKEKKESTSGEKPGELFF
.	TRBV25-1	TRBJ1-4	.	TGTGCCAGCAGTTCGGGGTTCGAAAGGTGGGATGAAAAACTGTTTTTT	CASSSGFERWDEKLFF
.	TRBV20-1	TRBJ2-7	.	TGCAGTGCAGAAAAGGACAGCTTAGCCTACGAGCAGTACTTC	CSAEKDSLAYEQYF
.	TRBV2	TRBJ2-1	.	TGTGCCAGCAGTGAAGGGTTAGGTAATGAGCAGTTCTTC	CASSEGLGNEQFF
TRBD2	TRBV25-1	TRBJ2-6	few	TGTGCCAGCAGTGCCTTGGGGGGGACGTTCGGGGCCAACGTCCTGACTTTC	CASSALGGTFGANVLTF
.	TRBV28	TRBJ2-3	many	TGTGCCAGCAGACGGGGGGCGGGGACAGATACGCAGTATTTT	CASRRGAGTDTQYF
.	TRBV3-1	TRBJ2-7	.	TGTGCCAGCAGCCAAGTTGGGTACGAGCAGCACTTC	CASSQVGYEQHF
TRBD2	TRBV20-1	TRBJ2-5	many	TGCAGTGCCGGGACAGGCCGACTAGCGGGAGAGGGGGAGACCCAGTACTTC	CSAGTGRLAGEGETQYF
.	TRBV30	TRBJ1-5	.	TGTGCCTGGAGTCGATCCTCCAACAATCAGCCCCAGCATTTT	CAWSRSSNNQPQHF
.	TRBV19	TRBJ1-1	.	TGTGCCAGTACCACACGGGGCAAGAACACTGAAGCTTTCTTT	CASTTRGKNTEAFF
TRBD1	TRBV12-3/TRBV12-4	TRBJ2-4	.	TGTGCCAGCAGCCCTCAAACAGGGGGCGTTTCCAAAAACATTCAGTACTTC	CASSPQTGGVSKNIQYF
TRBD2	TRBV4-3	TRBJ2-2	.	TGCGCCAGCAGCCAAGATGATGCGGGAGTGTGGACCGGGGAGCTGTTTTTT	CASSQDDAGVWTGELFF
.	TRBV29-1	TRBJ1-1	many	TGCAGCGTTGATTTTGTGAGGGACACTGAAGCTTTCTTT	CSVDFVRDTEAFF
TRBD2	TRBV4-1	TRBJ2-1	many	TGCGCCAGCAGCCCAGCAGGACTAGCGCGTAACAATGAGCAGTTCTTC	CASSPAGLARNNEQFF
.	TRBV5-1	TRBJ2-5	few	TGCGCCAGCAGCTTGGGGGCATGGGGGGACGAGACCCAGTACTTC	CASSLGAWGDETQYF
.	TRBV15	TRBJ2-7	.	TGTGCCACCAGCAGGGGTAGTGAAACGGAGCAGTACTTC	CATSRGSETEQYF
TRBD1	TRBV10-3	TRBJ2-5	many	TGTGCCATCAGTGAGGGACAGGGATCAGAGACCCAGTACTTC	CAISEGQGSETQYF
.	TRBV2	TRBJ1-2	few	TGTGCCAGCAGTGAAGCCCAAGGCCGAGGGCTTGCCTACACCTTC	CASSEAQGRGLAYTF
.	TRBV6-1	TRBJ2-7	few	TGTGCCAGCGGGGCGGGCAGGGATGACTCCTACGAGCAGTACTTC	CASGAGRDDSYEQYF
TRBD1	TRBV3-1	TRBJ1-1	.	TGTGCCAGCAGCCAAGAGCTTGGACAGGGAAACACTGAAGCTTTCTTT	CASSQELGQGNTEAFF
.	TRBV28	TRBJ1-1	.	TGTGCCAGCAGTTGGAGGGCAAATGAAGCTTTCTTT	CASSWRANEAFF
.	TRBV24-1	TRBJ2-2	many	TGTGCCACCCAAGGCCAGGGCAGGGAGACCGGGGAGCTGTTTTTT	CATQGQGRETGELFF
.	TRBV7-6	TRBJ2-3	many	TGTGCCAGCAGCCCCTATGGACGGGGCACAGATACGCAGTATTTT	CASSPYGRGTDTQYF
TRBD2	TRBV29-1	TRBJ2-5	many	TGCAGCGTACGGAGCGGGACTAGCGGGGCACAAGAGACCCAGTACTTC	CSVRSGTSGAQETQYF
.	TRBV29-1	TRBJ2-7	many	TGCAGCGTTACGGACAGAGCCTACGAGCAGTACTTC	CSVTDRAYEQYF
TRBD2	TRBV5-1	TRBJ2-3	few	TGCGCCAGCAGCTGGAGCATGAGCGGGGGGACCACAGATACGCAGTATTTT	CASSWSMSGGTTDTQYF
.	TRBV4-3	TRBJ2-7	many	TGCGCCAGCAGCCAAGATGGAGGGGGAACCTACGAGCAGTACTTC	CASSQDGGGTYEQYF
.	TRBV27	TRBJ2-3	.	TGTGCCAGCCGAGGGGACAGCACAGATACGCAGTATTTT	CASRGDSTDTQYF
TRBD2	TRBV12-3/TRBV12-4	TRBJ2-1	many	TGTGCCACCTCGAGCGGGGTATCCTACAATGAGCAGTTCTTC	CATSSGVSYNEQFF
.	TRBV7-2	TRBJ2-3	many	TGTGCCAGCAGCTTACTGGGCTGGACAGATACGCAGTATTTT	CASSLLGWTDTQYF
.	TRBV18	TRBJ2-7	many	TGTGCCAGCTCACCAACCGACAGGACCTACTCCTACGAGCAGTACTTC	CASSPTDRTYSYEQYF
TRBD1	TRBV5-1	TRBJ1-4	few	TGCGCCAGCCGGACAGGGAATGAGGCAACTAATGAAAAACTGTTTTTT	CASRTGNEATNEKLFF
TRBD1	TRBV20-1	TRBJ2-1	many	TGCAGTCCTCGACAGGGGGACGAGCAGTTCTTC	CSPRQGDEQFF
.	TRBV5-1	TRBJ2-3	many	TGCGCCAGCTCTCGGGGGGCGGACACAGATACGCAGTATTTT	CASSRGADTDTQYF
.	TRBV5-1	TRBJ1-6	many	TGCGCCAGCAGCTTGAGTGGGGACCGTGTTTCACCCCTCCACTTT	CASSLSGDRVSPLHF
.	TRBV29-1	TRBJ2-7	many	TGCAGCGTTGTCCCAGCGGATACCCGCTACGAGCAGTACTTC	CSVVPADTRYEQYF